Each of the 23 T cell receptor beta chains below was sequenced from the same sample in a study of blood T cell repertoires in COVID-19. Method: immunoSEQ multiplex PCR; TCRdb's copy keeps in-frame clones and lacks some. The profile shows hundreds of thousands of clones, 70% to 90% of them singletons. The material sequenced was peripheral blood. These receptors originate from a man between 50 and 59 years old with active or convalescent COVID-19.

This chain links TRBV28 with TRBJ2-6; the D gene is possibly TRBD1 (6 bases). This CDR3 spans 17 amino acids. Germline assignment: CDR1 MDHEN and CDR2 SYDVKM. V was trimmed by 3 bases and J by 4 bases, leaving 16 bases between them. The CDR3 DNA reads as TGTGCCAGCAGTTTCAGTGGGCAGGGGCAAGGGGCCAACGTCCTGACTTTC. Encoded protein: CASSFSGQGQGANVLTF.

This clone was seen more than once but under ten times. Germline and junction disagree at one end, which may indicate a read error. V usage is TRBV18 and J usage is TRBJ2-2, with D perhaps matching TRBD1 (6 bases). This CDR3 is built from 16 residues. From germline, CDR1 is KGHSH and CDR2 LQKENI. The CDR3 DNA follows: TGTGCCAGCTCATCACCCACGGGACAACCTACGGGGGAGCTGTTTTTT. This gives the protein CASSSPTGQPTGELFF.

CDR3 DNA sequence: TGTGCCAGCAGCCTCCGGGACAGGGGGCCCAATGAGCAGTTCTTC. The encoded protein is CASSLRDRGPNEQFF. The gene calls are TRBV6-5 and TRBJ2-1; 12 positions agree with TRBD1. CDR3 length: 15 amino acids. Trimming at V came to 6 bases and at J to 6 bases, leaving 6 bases not matched to a gene. Looked up from germline, CDR1 is MNHEY and CDR2 is SVGAGI.

This rearrangement joins TRBV14 to TRBJ1-2; D is possibly TRBD1 (5 bases). V was clipped by 3 bases and J by 4 bases, with 9 bases between them. The CDR3 covers 13 residues. Germline loops: CDR1 SGHDN, CDR2 FVKESK. The CDR3 nucleotides are TGTGCCAGCAGCCAGGGGGGAGGCTATGGCTACACCTTC. This encodes CASSQGGGYGYTF.

DNA of the CDR3: TGTGCCAGCAGTTTACGGGGGGGTCGTAGCTCCTATAATTCACCCCTCCACTTT. This encodes CASSLRGGRSSYNSPLHF. V gene TRBV28 combines with J gene TRBJ1-6; D is possibly TRBD1 (5 bases). V dropped 2 bases and J dropped 0 bases, with 14 bases sitting between them. This CDR3 has 18 amino acids. Per the germline V gene, CDR1 is MDHEN and CDR2 is SYDVKM.

The chain joins TRBV7-3 to TRBJ2-1; maybe TRBD2 (6 bases). CDR1 is SGHTA and CDR2 is FQGTGA in the germline V gene. V was clipped by 4 bases and J by 5 bases, with 9 bases between them. This CDR3 has 13 residues. CDR3 DNA sequence: TGTGCCAGCAGCTGGCGCGGGGACAATGAGCAGTTCTTC. It is translated as CASSWRGDNEQFF.

On this clone: The same CDR3 arises from other DNA sequences in this sample as well. The rearrangement joins TRBV30 to TRBJ1-6; tentative D call: TRBD1 (5 bases). Germline CDR1 is GTSNPN and CDR2 is SVGIG (reference sequence). The CDR3 runs to 12 residues. The V end lost 4 bases, the J end lost 10 bases, and 11 bases lay between the germline ends. CDR3 loop: CAWNTGGSPLHF. In DNA form, the CDR3 reads TGTGCCTGGAACACCGGGGGATCACCCCTCCACTTT.

The genes are TRBV10-1 and TRBJ2-7; TRBD2 matches at 7 bases. CDR1 WNHNN and CDR2 SYGVQD come from the germline V gene (reference sequence). The J segment lost 2 bases and the V segment lost 10 bases, leaving 11 bases of the junction unmatched. This CDR3 is 14 amino acids long. CDR3 coding DNA: TGCGCCACAATAGGGGAGGGGTCAACCTACGAGCAGTACTTC. This encodes CATIGEGSTYEQYF.

The CDR3 reads CASSQDSDSRYYRGSESTDTQYF. The CDR3 DNA sequence: TGTGCCAGCAGCCAAGATTCGGACTCTCGCTACTATCGCGGGAGCGAAAGCACAGATACGCAGTATTTT. The V call is TRBV3-1 (or the pseudogene TRBV3-2), the J call TRBJ2-3, with 7 bases lining up with TRBD2. After removal of 0 bases from V and 0 bases from J, the junction contained 24 bases not matched to a gene. Germline V CDR1 and CDR2: LGHDT, YNNKEL (reference sequence). This CDR3 has 23 amino acids.

The chain employs TRBV29-1 and TRBJ1-2; 11 bases are shared with TRBD1. The germline gives CDR1 SQVTM, CDR2 ANQGSEA. There are 12 residues in the CDR3. V lost 7 bases and J lost 8; bases outside the gene matches: 6. The CDR3 here is CSAGQGALGYTF. DNA for the CDR3: TGCAGCGCCGGACAGGGGGCGCTGGGCTACACCTTC.

The CDR3 nucleotides read TGTGCTAGTGGTTCGCGCCCTGATTACGAGCAGTACTTC. Amino acids: CASGSRPDYEQYF. The rearrangement uses TRBV12-5 and TRBJ2-7; no reliable D call. The CDR3 is 13 amino acids. Germline-derived CDR1 and CDR2 are LGHNT and FRNRAP. Trimming cost V 4 bases and J 4 bases, with 11 bases left between them.

The V gene is TRBV18, the J gene TRBJ1-5; 8 bases agree with TRBD1. The CDR3 is 15 residues long. CDR1 KGHSH and CDR2 LQKENI come from the germline V gene. Trimming cost V 3 bases and J 4 bases; bases outside gene matches: 5. The CDR3 coding sequence is TGTGCCAGCTCACCGGGACAGGAAAGAAATCAGCCCCAGCATTTT. Its translation is CASSPGQERNQPQHF. The complete variable domain, with remaining parts taken from reference TRBV18 and TRBJ1-5, reads NAGVMQNPRHLVRRRGQEARLRCSPMKGHSHVYWYRQLPEEGLKFMVYLQKENIIDESGMPKERFSAEFPKEGPSILRIQQVVRGDSAAYFCASSPGQERNQPQHFGDGTRLSIL.

The chain couples TRBV9 to TRBJ2-1, with 8 positions matching TRBD2. Trimming cost V 2 bases and J 8 bases; bases outside gene matches: 9. This CDR3 has 15 amino acids. Per the germline V gene, CDR1 is SGDLS and CDR2 is YYNGEE. CDR3 sequence reads: CASSVSGGLYHEQFF. The CDR3 nucleotides are TGTGCCAGCAGCGTCAGCGGGGGCCTTTATCATGAGCAGTTCTTC. Supplemented by reference TRBV9 and TRBJ2-1, the full variable domain reads DSGVTQTPKHLITATGQRVTLRCSPRSGDLSVYWYQQSLDQGLQFLIQYYNGEERAKGNILERFSAQQFPDLHSELNLSSLELGDSALYFCASSVSGGLYHEQFFGPGTRLTVL.

The chain recombines TRBV2 with TRBJ2-5; D may be TRBD1 (5 bases). Trimming took off 8 bases at V and 3 bases at J, with 10 bases between the two ends. Germline V gene sequence: CDR1 SNHLY, CDR2 FYNNEI. This CDR3 has 12 amino acids. CDR3 amino acids: CASLGREETQYF. CDR3 DNA sequence: TGTGCCAGCTTGGGCAGGGAAGAGACCCAGTACTTC.

This clone showed up just once. This chain links TRBV19 with TRBJ1-1, with 11 bases that match TRBD1. V dropped 7 bases and J dropped 5; count of bases not matched to a gene: 12. This CDR3 has 16 residues. Germline CDR1 and CDR2: LNHDA and SQIVND (reference sequence). The CDR3 protein is CASIPHPGQGGTEAFF. The CDR3 nucleotides read TGTGCCAGTATTCCCCACCCGGGACAGGGGGGGACTGAAGCTTTCTTT. The entire variable domain, with the rest obtained from reference TRBV19 and TRBJ1-1, is as follows: DGGITQSPKYLFRKEGQNVTLSCEQNLNHDAMYWYRQDPGQGLRLIYYSQIVNDFQKGDIAEGYSVSREKKESFPLTVTSAQKNPTAFYLCASIPHPGQGGTEAFFGQGTRLTVV.

V usage is TRBV6-5 and J usage is TRBJ2-2; 8 bases align to TRBD1. V was clipped by 5 bases and J by 1 base; unmatched bases: 3. This CDR3 comprises 15 residues. Germline lookup yields CDR1 MNHEY and CDR2 SVGAGI. The CDR3, as DNA: TGTGCCAGCAGTCGGACAGGGAAGAACACCGGGGAGCTGTTTTTT. Protein product: CASSRTGKNTGELFF.

The chain couples TRBV19 to TRBJ2-3, with a possible D match to TRBD1 (6 bases). The CDR3 loop spans 13 amino acids. The germline V and J ends were trimmed by 7 bases and 6 bases, with 14 bases remaining between them. Germline V lookup: CDR1 LNHDA, CDR2 SQIVND (reference sequence). DNA of the CDR3: TGTGCCAGTATTCCGCAGGGGATGGATACGCAGTATTTT. Its protein is CASIPQGMDTQYF.

The rearrangement joins TRBV14 to TRBJ2-3; 7 nucleotides agree with TRBD2. Germline CDR1 and CDR2: SGHDN and FVKESK. This CDR3 is built from 16 residues. J gave up 0 bases and V 1 base, and 4 bases lay outside the gene matches. The CDR3 DNA is TGTGCCAGCAGCCAAGCCTGGACTAGAAGCACAGATACGCAGTATTTT. It encodes CASSQAWTRSTDTQYF.

The CDR3 spells CASSLGQGALVNEQFF. In DNA, the CDR3 is TGCGCCAGCAGCTTGGGACAGGGGGCACTAGTCAATGAGCAGTTCTTC. The chain carries TRBV5-1 and TRBJ2-1; 10 bases align to TRBD1. The CDR3 sequence is 16 residues long. Per germline, CDR1 SGHRS and CDR2 YFSETQ. With V trimmed by 0 bases and J by 6 bases, 6 bases remained unmatched.

The CDR3 DNA reads TGTGCCAGCAGCTTTGAGGCGGCGGGGGGGCAGTTCTTC. Its translation: CASSFEAAGGQFF. This chain joins TRBV11-2 and TRBJ2-1; 8 nucleotides align to TRBD2. From germline, CDR1 is SGHAT and CDR2 FQNNGV. The CDR3 is made up of 13 amino acids. J gave up 12 bases and V 3 bases, and 7 bases lay outside the gene matches.

The chain employs TRBV24-1 and TRBJ2-5; 9 bases line up with TRBD1. The CDR3 has 15 residues. With V trimmed by 5 bases and J by 2 bases, 5 bases remained unmatched. Germline V lookup: CDR1 KGHDR, CDR2 SFDVKD. CDR3 amino acids: CATSATGTGQETQYF. CDR3 DNA sequence: TGTGCCACCAGTGCAACAGGGACAGGGCAAGAGACCCAGTACTTC.

The chain combines TRBV9 with TRBJ2-2; D might be TRBD1 (6 bases). CDR1 is SGDLS and CDR2 is YYNGEE in the germline V gene. The CDR3 loop spans 16 amino acids. V was trimmed by 0 bases and J by 5 bases, leaving 14 bases between them. DNA for the CDR3: TGTGCCAGCAGCGTAGAGGGACATTTGAAAACCGGGGAGCTGTTTTTT. Translated: CASSVEGHLKTGELFF.

The chain employs TRBV5-1 and TRBJ2-2; 8 nucleotides line up with TRBD1. V gave up 2 bases and J gave up 2 bases; unmatched junction bases: 5. The CDR3 contains 16 residues. Germline assignment: CDR1 SGHRS and CDR2 YFSETQ. CDR3 bases: TGCGCCAGCAGCTTATTGACAGGGGCAAACACCGGGGAGCTGTTTTTT. Amino acid sequence: CASSLLTGANTGELFF.